The present T cell receptor beta chain was sequenced within a study of T cells in Graves' hyperthyroidism and ophthalmopathy. The J segment lost 1 base and the V segment lost 4 bases, leaving 16 bases of the junction unmatched. This CDR3 is built from 20 residues. CDR1 and CDR2 from the germline V gene are SGHNT and YYREEE (reference sequence). The source material, RNA transcripts, was used to amplify TCR beta CDR3 regions. The HTBI primer set drove a first-round RT-PCR of the TCR CDR3. MiXCR was run by TCRdb on the multiplex PCR reads, yielding one entry per CDR3 protein. Of about 420,000 distinct CDR3 sequences listed, roughly an eighth are singletons.

The sequenced sample consisted of blood. This chain uses TRBV5-4 with TRBJ2-3; 12 bases agree with TRBD2. This TCR came from a woman younger than 30 with Graves' hyperthyroidism. In DNA form, the CDR3 reads TGTGCCAGCAGCCCACTACGACTAGCGGGAGAACTAGGGGGCACAGATACGCAGTATTTT. This translates into CASSPLRLAGELGGTDTQYF.